The text below deals with one T cell receptor (beta chain). The sample originates from a study of blood T cell repertoires in COVID-19. Across the study: Nucleic acid was either cDNA or gDNA, and it came from T cells, B-cell-depleted T cells, or PBMCs.

The germline V and J ends were trimmed by 3 bases and 7 bases, with 10 bases remaining between them. There are 11 residues in the CDR3. The germline gives CDR1 GTSNPN, CDR2 SVGIG (reference sequence). Per the study methods: The assay estimated nucleated cells by amplifying reference gene primers. Method: immunoSEQ multiplex PCR; TCRdb's copy keeps in-frame clones and lacks some. Clone size and the V and J calls come from that table; the DNA yielded D and trimming. The sample lists nearly 95,000 clones; over 75% were seen once. Material for sequencing was peripheral blood. The sequence was collected from a woman older than 75 with acute or convalescent COVID-19. V gene TRBV30 combines with J gene TRBJ2-7; maybe TRBD2 (5 bases). The CDR3 DNA is TGTGCCTGGAGCTTTCCGGGGGAGCAGTACTTC. Amino acid sequence: CAWSFPGEQYF.